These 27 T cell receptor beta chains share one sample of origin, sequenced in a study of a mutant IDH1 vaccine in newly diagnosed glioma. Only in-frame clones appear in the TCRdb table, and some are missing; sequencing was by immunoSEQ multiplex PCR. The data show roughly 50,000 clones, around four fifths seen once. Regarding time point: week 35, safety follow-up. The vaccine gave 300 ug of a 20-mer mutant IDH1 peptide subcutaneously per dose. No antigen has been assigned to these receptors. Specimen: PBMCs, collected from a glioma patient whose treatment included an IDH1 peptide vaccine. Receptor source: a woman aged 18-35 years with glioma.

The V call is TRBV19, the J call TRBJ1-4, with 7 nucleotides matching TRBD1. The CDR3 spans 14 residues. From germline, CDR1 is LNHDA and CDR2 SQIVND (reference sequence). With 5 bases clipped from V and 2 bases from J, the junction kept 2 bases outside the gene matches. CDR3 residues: CASSLTGTNEKLFF. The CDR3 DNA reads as TGTGCCAGTAGTTTGACAGGGACTAATGAAAAACTGTTTTTT. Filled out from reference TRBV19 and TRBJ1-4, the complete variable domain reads DGGITQSPKYLFRKEGQNVTLSCEQNLNHDAMYWYRQDPGQGLRLIYYSQIVNDFQKGDIAEGYSVSREKKESFPLTVTSAQKNPTAFYLCASSLTGTNEKLFFGSGTQLSVL.

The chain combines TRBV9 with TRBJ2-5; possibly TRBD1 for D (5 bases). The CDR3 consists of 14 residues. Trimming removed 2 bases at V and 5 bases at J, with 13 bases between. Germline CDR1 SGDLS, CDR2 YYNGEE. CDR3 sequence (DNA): TGTGCCAGCAGCGTGATCAGGGTTTGGGAGACCCAGTACTTC. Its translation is CASSVIRVWETQYF.

CDR3 DNA sequence: TGTGCCAGTAGTAAGGAGGGAGGGAATGAAAAACTGTTTTTT. Its protein is CASSKEGGNEKLFF. The chain couples TRBV19 to TRBJ1-4; the D is unclear. Germline-derived CDR1 and CDR2 are LNHDA and SQIVND (reference sequence). Trimming shortened V by 4 bases and J by 5 bases, and 11 bases separated the two germline ends. This CDR3 has 14 residues.

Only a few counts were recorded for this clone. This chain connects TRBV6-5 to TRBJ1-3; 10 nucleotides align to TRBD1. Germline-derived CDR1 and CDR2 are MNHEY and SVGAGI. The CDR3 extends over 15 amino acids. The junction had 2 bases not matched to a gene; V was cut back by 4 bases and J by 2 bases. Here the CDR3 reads CASSFGTGAGNTIYF. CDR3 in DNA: TGTGCCAGCAGTTTTGGGACAGGGGCTGGAAACACCATATATTTT.

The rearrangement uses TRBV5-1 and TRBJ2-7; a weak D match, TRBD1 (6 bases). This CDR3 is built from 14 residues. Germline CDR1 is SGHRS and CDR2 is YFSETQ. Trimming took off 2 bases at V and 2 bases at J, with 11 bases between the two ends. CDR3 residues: CASSFSTGPYEQYF. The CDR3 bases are TGCGCCAGCAGCTTTTCTACAGGGCCCTACGAGCAGTACTTC.

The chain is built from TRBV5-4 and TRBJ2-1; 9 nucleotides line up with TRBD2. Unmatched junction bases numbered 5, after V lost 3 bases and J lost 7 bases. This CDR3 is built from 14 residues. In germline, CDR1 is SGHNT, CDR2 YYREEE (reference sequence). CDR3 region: CASSYRGGANEQFF. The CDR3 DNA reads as TGTGCCAGCAGCTACCGCGGGGGGGCGAATGAGCAGTTCTTC.

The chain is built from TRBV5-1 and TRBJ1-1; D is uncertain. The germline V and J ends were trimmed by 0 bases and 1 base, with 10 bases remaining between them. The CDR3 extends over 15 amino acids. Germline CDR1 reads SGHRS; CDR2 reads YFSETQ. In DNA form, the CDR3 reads TGCGCCAGCAGCTTGGCAATAACCCGGAACACTGAAGCTTTCTTT. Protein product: CASSLAITRNTEAFF.

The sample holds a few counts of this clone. The CDR3, as DNA: TGTGCCAGCAGCTTAGGGACCTCCGGGGGGAATGAAAAACTGTTTTTT. Residues: CASSLGTSGGNEKLFF. The rearrangement uses TRBV11-2 and TRBJ1-4, with a possible D match to TRBD1 (5 bases). The V gene lost 1 base and the J gene lost 5 bases, with 14 bases spanning the gap. Germline V gene sequence: CDR1 SGHAT, CDR2 FQNNGV. The CDR3 has 16 amino acids.

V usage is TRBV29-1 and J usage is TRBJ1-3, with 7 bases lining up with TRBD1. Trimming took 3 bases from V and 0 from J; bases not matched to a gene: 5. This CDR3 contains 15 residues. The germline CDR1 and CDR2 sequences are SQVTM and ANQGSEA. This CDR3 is CSVEYRGPSGNTIYF. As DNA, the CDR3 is TGCAGCGTTGAGTACAGGGGCCCCTCTGGAAACACCATATATTTT.

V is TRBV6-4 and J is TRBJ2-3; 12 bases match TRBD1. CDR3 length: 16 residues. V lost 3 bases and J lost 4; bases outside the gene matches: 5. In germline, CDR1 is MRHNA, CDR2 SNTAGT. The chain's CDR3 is CASSELGQGAADTQYF. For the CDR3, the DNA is TGTGCCAGCAGTGAACTGGGACAGGGGGCCGCAGATACGCAGTATTTT.

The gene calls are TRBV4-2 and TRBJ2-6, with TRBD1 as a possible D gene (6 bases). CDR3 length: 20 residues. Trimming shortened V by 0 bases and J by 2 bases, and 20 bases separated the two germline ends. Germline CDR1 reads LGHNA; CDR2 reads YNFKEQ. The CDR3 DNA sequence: TGTGCCAGCAGCCAAGAATGGGAGTTTTGGGCAGGGGCTGGGGCCAACGTCCTGACTTTC. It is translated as CASSQEWEFWAGAGANVLTF.

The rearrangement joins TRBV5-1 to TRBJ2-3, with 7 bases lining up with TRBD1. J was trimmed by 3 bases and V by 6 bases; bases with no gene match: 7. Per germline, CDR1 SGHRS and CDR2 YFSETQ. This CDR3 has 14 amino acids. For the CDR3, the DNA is TGCGCCAGCAAGAGGTCAGGGGGTACAGATACGCAGTATTTT. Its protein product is CASKRSGGTDTQYF.

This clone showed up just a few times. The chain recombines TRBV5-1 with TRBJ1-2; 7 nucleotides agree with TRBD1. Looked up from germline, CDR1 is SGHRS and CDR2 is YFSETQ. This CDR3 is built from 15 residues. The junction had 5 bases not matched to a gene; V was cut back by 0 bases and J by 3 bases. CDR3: CASSLGQGSHYGYTF. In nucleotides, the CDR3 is TGCGCCAGCAGCTTGGGACAGGGAAGCCACTATGGCTACACCTTC.

CDR3: CASSPYINTGELFF. CDR3 in DNA: TGTGCCAGCAGCCCCTACATAAACACCGGGGAGCTGTTTTTT. The chain joins TRBV7-9 to TRBJ2-2, with no clear D. V lost 5 bases, J lost 2 bases, and 9 bases lay in between. The germline gives CDR1 SEHNR, CDR2 FQNEAQ (reference sequence). The CDR3 spans 14 residues.

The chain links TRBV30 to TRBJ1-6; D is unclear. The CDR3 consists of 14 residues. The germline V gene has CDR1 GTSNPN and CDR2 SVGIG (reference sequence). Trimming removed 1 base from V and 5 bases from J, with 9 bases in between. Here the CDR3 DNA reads TGTGCCTGGAGTGGCCGGGCCAATAATTCACCCCTCCACTTT. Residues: CAWSGRANNSPLHF.

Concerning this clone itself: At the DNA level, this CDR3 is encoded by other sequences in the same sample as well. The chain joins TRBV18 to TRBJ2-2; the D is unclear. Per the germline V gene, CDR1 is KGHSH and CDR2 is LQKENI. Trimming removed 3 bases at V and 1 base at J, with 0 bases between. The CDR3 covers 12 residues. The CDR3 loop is CASSPNTGELFF. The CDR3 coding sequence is TGTGCCAGCTCACCGAACACCGGGGAGCTGTTTTTT.

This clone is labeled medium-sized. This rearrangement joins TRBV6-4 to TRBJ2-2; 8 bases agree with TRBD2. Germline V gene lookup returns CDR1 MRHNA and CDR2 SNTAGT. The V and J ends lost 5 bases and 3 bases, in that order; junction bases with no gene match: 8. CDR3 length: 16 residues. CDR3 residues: CASSPTSGGDTGELFF. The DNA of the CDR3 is TGTGCCAGCAGTCCGACGAGCGGGGGCGACACCGGGGAGCTGTTTTTT.

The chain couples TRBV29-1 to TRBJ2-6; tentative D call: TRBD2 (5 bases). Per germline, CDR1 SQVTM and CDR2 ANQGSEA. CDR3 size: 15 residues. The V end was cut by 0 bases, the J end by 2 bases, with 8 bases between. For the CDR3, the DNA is TGCAGCGTTGAAGATACGGGGACTGGGGCCAACGTCCTGACTTTC. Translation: CSVEDTGTGANVLTF.

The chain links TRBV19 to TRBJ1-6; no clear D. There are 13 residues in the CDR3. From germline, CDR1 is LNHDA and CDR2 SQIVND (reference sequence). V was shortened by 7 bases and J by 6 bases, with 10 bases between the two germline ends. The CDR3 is CASTNNLNSPLHF. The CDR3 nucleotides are TGTGCCAGTACCAACAACCTTAATTCACCCCTCCACTTT.

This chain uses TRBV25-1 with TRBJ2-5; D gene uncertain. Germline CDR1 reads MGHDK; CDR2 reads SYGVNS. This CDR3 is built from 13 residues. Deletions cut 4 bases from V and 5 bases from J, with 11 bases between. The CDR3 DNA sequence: TGTGCCAGCAGTGCTCGCGGCCCTGAGACCCAGTACTTC. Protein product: CASSARGPETQYF.

The CDR3 loop reads CASSLSPSPDEQYF. As DNA, the CDR3 is TGTGCCAGCAGCTTGTCCCCCTCTCCAGACGAGCAGTACTTC. The chain links TRBV5-4 to TRBJ2-7; D is undetermined. V lost 1 base and J lost 5, with 13 bases in between. The CDR3 runs 14 residues. CDR1 and CDR2 (germline): SGHNT, YYREEE (reference sequence).

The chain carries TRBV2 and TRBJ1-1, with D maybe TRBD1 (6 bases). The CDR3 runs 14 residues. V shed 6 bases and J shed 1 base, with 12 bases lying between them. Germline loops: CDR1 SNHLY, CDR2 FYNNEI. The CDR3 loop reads CASRPGQKNTEAFF. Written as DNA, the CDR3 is TGTGCCAGCAGACCGGGACAAAAGAACACTGAAGCTTTCTTT. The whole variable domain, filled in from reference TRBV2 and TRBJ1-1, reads EPEVTQTPSHQVTQMGQEVILRCVPISNHLYFYWYRQILGQKVEFLVSFYNNEISEKSEIFDDQFSVERPDGSNFTLKIRSTKLEDSAMYFCASRPGQKNTEAFFGQGTRLTVV.

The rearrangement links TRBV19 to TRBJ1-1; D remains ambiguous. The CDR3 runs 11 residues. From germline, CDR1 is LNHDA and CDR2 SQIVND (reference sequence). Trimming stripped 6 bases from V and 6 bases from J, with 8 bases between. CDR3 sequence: CASRTGPEAFF. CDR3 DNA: TGTGCCAGTAGGACCGGACCTGAAGCTTTCTTT.

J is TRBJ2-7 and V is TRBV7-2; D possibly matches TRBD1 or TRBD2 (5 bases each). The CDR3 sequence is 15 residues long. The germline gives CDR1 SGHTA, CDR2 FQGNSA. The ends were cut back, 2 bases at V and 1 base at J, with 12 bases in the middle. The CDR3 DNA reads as TGTGCCAGCAGCTTACGGGGCGGCGGGTCCTACGAGCAGTACTTC. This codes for CASSLRGGGSYEQYF.

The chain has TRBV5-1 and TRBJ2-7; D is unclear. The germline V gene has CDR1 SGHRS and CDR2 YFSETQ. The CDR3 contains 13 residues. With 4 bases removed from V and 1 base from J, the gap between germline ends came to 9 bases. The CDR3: CASSLDGSYEQYF. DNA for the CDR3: TGCGCCAGCAGCCTGGACGGTTCCTACGAGCAGTACTTC.

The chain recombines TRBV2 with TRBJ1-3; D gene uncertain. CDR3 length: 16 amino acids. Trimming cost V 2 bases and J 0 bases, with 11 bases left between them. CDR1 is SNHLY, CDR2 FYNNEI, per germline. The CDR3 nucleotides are TGTGCCAGCAGTGAAACGAGGCGGGACTCTGGAAACACCATATATTTT. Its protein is CASSETRRDSGNTIYF.

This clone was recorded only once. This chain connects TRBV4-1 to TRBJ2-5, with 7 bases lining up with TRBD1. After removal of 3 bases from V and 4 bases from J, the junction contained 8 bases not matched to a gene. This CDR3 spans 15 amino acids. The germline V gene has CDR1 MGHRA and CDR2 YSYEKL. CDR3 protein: CASSQTGYVVETQYF. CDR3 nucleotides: TGCGCCAGCAGCCAGACAGGGTACGTAGTAGAGACCCAGTACTTC.